This is a list of T cell receptor beta chains from one sample in a study of identical twins. TCRdb independently ran MiXCR on the 5' RACE reads; one entry per CDR3 protein. Among about 280,000 distinct CDR3 sequences listed, 8% to 9% were seen once. The sample was also linked to a second study, of yellow fever vaccine responses in identical twins.

The sequenced material came from memory (CD45RO+) T cells sorted from blood. The receptor source for this set is a young woman in good health. Each CDR3 is given with its conserved first and last residue. Each record gives: D gene, V gene, clone size, J gene, CDR3 DNA, CDR3 protein. D genes are given only for firm matches. The listing skips clone size in some rows; elsewhere it reads once, few, many or a size class.

d_call: -
v_call: TRBV2
clone_size: few
j_call: TRBJ1-4
cdr3_nt: TGTGCCAGCAGAGGGGAAAAACTGTTTTTT
cdr3_aa: CASRGEKLFF

d_call: -
v_call: TRBV12-3/TRBV12-4
clone_size: many
j_call: TRBJ2-1
cdr3_nt: TGTGCCAGCAGTCTGATTGCAGCCCTTACCGCGTACAATGAGCAGTTCTTC
cdr3_aa: CASSLIAALTAYNEQFF

d_call: -
v_call: TRBV6-1
clone_size: -
j_call: TRBJ2-7
cdr3_nt: TGTGCCAGCACTCATCAGTACGAGCAGTACTTC
cdr3_aa: CASTHQYEQYF

d_call: -
v_call: TRBV12-3/TRBV12-4
clone_size: many
j_call: TRBJ1-4
cdr3_nt: TGTGCCAGCAGTTTGGGCCTTAATGAAAAACTGTTTTTT
cdr3_aa: CASSLGLNEKLFF

d_call: -
v_call: TRBV5-7
clone_size: -
j_call: TRBJ1-5
cdr3_nt: TGTGCCAGCAGCTTGGGGGAGGCGAGCAATCAGCCCCAGCATTTT
cdr3_aa: CASSLGEASNQPQHF

d_call: TRBD2
v_call: TRBV10-3
clone_size: -
j_call: TRBJ2-2
cdr3_nt: TGTGCCATCAGTGCAAGAGGACTAGCGGGGACAGAGACCGGGGAGCTGTTTTTT
cdr3_aa: CAISARGLAGTETGELFF

d_call: -
v_call: TRBV6-1
clone_size: many
j_call: TRBJ1-2
cdr3_nt: TGTGCCAGCAGGGGCCTCTCGGAGGACTATGGCTACACCTTC
cdr3_aa: CASRGLSEDYGYTF

d_call: TRBD1
v_call: TRBV7-8
clone_size: many
j_call: TRBJ2-1
cdr3_nt: TGTGCCAGCAGCCTAGACCCTGACAGGGTCAATGAGCAGTTCTTC
cdr3_aa: CASSLDPDRVNEQFF

d_call: -
v_call: TRBV12-3/TRBV12-4
clone_size: many
j_call: TRBJ1-5
cdr3_nt: TGTGCCAGCAGTTTGCCAGGCCATAGCAATCAGCCCCAGCATTTT
cdr3_aa: CASSLPGHSNQPQHF

d_call: -
v_call: TRBV9
clone_size: -
j_call: TRBJ2-1
cdr3_nt: TGTGCCAGCAGCGTACTCGGGTCCCTATCCTACAATGAGCAGTTCTTC
cdr3_aa: CASSVLGSLSYNEQFF

d_call: -
v_call: TRBV4-1
clone_size: many
j_call: TRBJ2-3
cdr3_nt: TGCGCCAGCAGCCAAGATCTCGGCGGGAAGTATTTT
cdr3_aa: CASSQDLGGKYF

d_call: -
v_call: TRBV2
clone_size: few
j_call: TRBJ2-1
cdr3_nt: TGTGCCAGCAGTGCCTGCTACCCAGGGCCTTACAATGAGCAGTTCTTC
cdr3_aa: CASSACYPGPYNEQFF

d_call: -
v_call: TRBV5-1
clone_size: -
j_call: TRBJ1-1
cdr3_nt: TGCGCCAGCAGCTTGGATGCGCTTAAGAACACTGAAGCTTTCTTT
cdr3_aa: CASSLDALKNTEAFF

d_call: TRBD2
v_call: TRBV7-2
clone_size: once
j_call: TRBJ2-1
cdr3_nt: TGTGCCAGCAGCTTAGGAAGCGGGGGTCGACCCAATGAGCAGTTCTTC
cdr3_aa: CASSLGSGGRPNEQFF

d_call: -
v_call: TRBV6-1
clone_size: -
j_call: TRBJ2-2
cdr3_nt: TGTGCCAGCAGGACGGCCCTGCGGAACACCGGGGAGCTGTTTTTT
cdr3_aa: CASRTALRNTGELFF

d_call: -
v_call: TRBV20-1
clone_size: -
j_call: TRBJ1-3
cdr3_nt: TGCAGTGCTAGAGATCCAGGGCTGTCTGGAAACACCATATATTTT
cdr3_aa: CSARDPGLSGNTIYF

d_call: -
v_call: TRBV3-1
clone_size: many
j_call: TRBJ1-1
cdr3_nt: TGTGCCAGCAGCCGTCGTGGGGGGACTGAAGCTTTCTTT
cdr3_aa: CASSRRGGTEAFF

d_call: -
v_call: TRBV11-3
clone_size: -
j_call: TRBJ1-4
cdr3_nt: TGTGCCAGCCGCGGGGGCGGAATCTCCGAAAAACTGTTTTTT
cdr3_aa: CASRGGGISEKLFF

d_call: -
v_call: TRBV7-2
clone_size: many
j_call: TRBJ2-1
cdr3_nt: TGTGCCAGCAGCCTTCTGACCCATGAGCAGTTCTTC
cdr3_aa: CASSLLTHEQFF

d_call: -
v_call: TRBV2
clone_size: -
j_call: TRBJ2-1
cdr3_nt: TGTGCCAGCAGTGGGGCCGGTGAGCAGTTCTTC
cdr3_aa: CASSGAGEQFF

d_call: TRBD1
v_call: TRBV10-1
clone_size: many
j_call: TRBJ2-3
cdr3_nt: TGCGCCAGCAGTGGTCAGGGGGCTTCCTTAGATACGCAGTATTTT
cdr3_aa: CASSGQGASLDTQYF

d_call: TRBD1
v_call: TRBV5-1
clone_size: many
j_call: TRBJ2-7
cdr3_nt: TGCGCCAGCAGTCCCGGGACAGGGGTCGAGCAGTACTTC
cdr3_aa: CASSPGTGVEQYF

d_call: -
v_call: TRBV7-8
clone_size: -
j_call: TRBJ1-2
cdr3_nt: TGTGCCAGCAGCCTACACAGGGAATTAAACTATGGCTACACCTTC
cdr3_aa: CASSLHRELNYGYTF

d_call: TRBD1
v_call: TRBV20-1
clone_size: -
j_call: TRBJ2-6
cdr3_nt: TGCAGTGCTTGGGACAGGCAGAGCTCTGGGGCCAACGTCCTGACTTTC
cdr3_aa: CSAWDRQSSGANVLTF

d_call: TRBD2
v_call: TRBV15
clone_size: -
j_call: TRBJ2-3
cdr3_nt: TGTGCCACCAGCAGAGGGACTAGCGGGGGGGCAGATACGCAGTATTTT
cdr3_aa: CATSRGTSGGADTQYF

d_call: -
v_call: TRBV14
clone_size: -
j_call: TRBJ1-1
cdr3_nt: TGTGCCAGCAGCCAGTCGCCCCTCAGGGGCACTGAAGCTTTCTTT
cdr3_aa: CASSQSPLRGTEAFF

d_call: TRBD1
v_call: TRBV27
clone_size: many
j_call: TRBJ1-1
cdr3_nt: TGTGCCAGCAGTGCCCTAGGACTCGGACAGGCTGAGGCTTTCTTT
cdr3_aa: CASSALGLGQAEAFF

d_call: TRBD1
v_call: TRBV5-1
clone_size: few
j_call: TRBJ1-2
cdr3_nt: TGCGCCAGCAGCTCCGGGACAGGGTCCTATGGCTACACCTTC
cdr3_aa: CASSSGTGSYGYTF

d_call: TRBD2
v_call: TRBV7-3
clone_size: -
j_call: TRBJ2-2
cdr3_nt: TGTGCCAGCAGCCCGACCGGGACTAGCGGGAGTAACGGGGAGCTGTTTTTT
cdr3_aa: CASSPTGTSGSNGELFF

d_call: -
v_call: TRBV12-3/TRBV12-4
clone_size: many
j_call: TRBJ1-1
cdr3_nt: TGTGCCAGCAGTTTGTGGCAGGGGATGAACACTGAAGCTTTCTTT
cdr3_aa: CASSLWQGMNTEAFF

d_call: TRBD2
v_call: TRBV5-6
clone_size: few
j_call: TRBJ2-3
cdr3_nt: TGTGCCAGCAGCTTGGTTAGCGGGGGGCCCAGGACAGATACGCAGTATTTT
cdr3_aa: CASSLVSGGPRTDTQYF

d_call: TRBD1
v_call: TRBV5-1
clone_size: many
j_call: TRBJ1-4
cdr3_nt: TGCGCCAGCAGCTTGGGACAGGGAATGGATGAAAAACTGTTTTTT
cdr3_aa: CASSLGQGMDEKLFF

d_call: -
v_call: TRBV19
clone_size: -
j_call: TRBJ1-4
cdr3_nt: TGTGCCACCGCAAAAACTACAACTAATGAAAAACTGTTTTTT
cdr3_aa: CATAKTTTNEKLFF

d_call: -
v_call: TRBV5-1
clone_size: many
j_call: TRBJ1-2
cdr3_nt: TGCGCCAGCAGGATAGACCCTAACTACTATGGCTACACCTTC
cdr3_aa: CASRIDPNYYGYTF

d_call: TRBD1
v_call: TRBV5-6
clone_size: few
j_call: TRBJ1-1
cdr3_nt: TGTGCCAGCAGTTTCGGACAGGGAAGAGTCTCTGAAGCTTTCTTT
cdr3_aa: CASSFGQGRVSEAFF

d_call: TRBD1
v_call: TRBV27
clone_size: many
j_call: TRBJ1-1
cdr3_nt: TGTGCCAGCAGTTTGCCCCCGACAGGGGGGGACACTGAAGCTTTCTTT
cdr3_aa: CASSLPPTGGDTEAFF

d_call: TRBD2
v_call: TRBV6-5
clone_size: -
j_call: TRBJ2-3
cdr3_nt: TGTGCCAGCAGTTACTCTGGCCTAGCGGGGACCCACACAGATACGCAGTATTTT
cdr3_aa: CASSYSGLAGTHTDTQYF

d_call: -
v_call: TRBV3-1
clone_size: few
j_call: TRBJ1-2
cdr3_nt: TGTGCCAGCAGCCAGTCGAGGGGAACTTGGTATGGCTACACCTTC
cdr3_aa: CASSQSRGTWYGYTF

d_call: -
v_call: TRBV2
clone_size: few
j_call: TRBJ2-3
cdr3_nt: TGTGCCAGCAGTGAAAGACTGTCAGATACGCAGTATTTT
cdr3_aa: CASSERLSDTQYF

d_call: -
v_call: TRBV29-1
clone_size: many
j_call: TRBJ2-1
cdr3_nt: TGCAGCGTTGAAAAGGCCCACCCAGAGCAGTTCTTC
cdr3_aa: CSVEKAHPEQFF

d_call: -
v_call: TRBV20-1
clone_size: -
j_call: TRBJ2-7
cdr3_nt: TGCAGTGCAGGAACCCAGGCACCGTTTTACGAGCAGTACTTC
cdr3_aa: CSAGTQAPFYEQYF

d_call: -
v_call: TRBV5-6
clone_size: -
j_call: TRBJ2-7
cdr3_nt: TGTGCCAGCAGCTTGTTGTCTACCTACGAGCAGTACTTC
cdr3_aa: CASSLLSTYEQYF

d_call: TRBD2
v_call: TRBV4-2
clone_size: few
j_call: TRBJ2-7
cdr3_nt: TGTGCCAGCAGCCAAGAGGGCGCTAGCGGGAGCGACGAGCAGTACTTC
cdr3_aa: CASSQEGASGSDEQYF

d_call: -
v_call: TRBV12-3/TRBV12-4
clone_size: many
j_call: TRBJ2-7
cdr3_nt: TGTGCCAGCAGTTTGCGGGACACTTACGAGCAGTACTTC
cdr3_aa: CASSLRDTYEQYF

d_call: -
v_call: TRBV11-2
clone_size: many
j_call: TRBJ2-5
cdr3_nt: TGTGCCAGCAGCCAAGATTATCCCACACTGACACGTCTTTCGAGGGAGACCCAGTACTTC
cdr3_aa: CASSQDYPTLTRLSRETQYF

d_call: -
v_call: TRBV19
clone_size: many
j_call: TRBJ2-6
cdr3_nt: TGTGCCAGTAGAGGACAGTCTCAGGGTTCCTATGGGGCCAACGTCCTGACTTTC
cdr3_aa: CASRGQSQGSYGANVLTF

d_call: -
v_call: TRBV29-1
clone_size: many
j_call: TRBJ1-1
cdr3_nt: TGCAGCGTTGGGACGTCTGGTGAAGCTTTCTTT
cdr3_aa: CSVGTSGEAFF

d_call: TRBD2
v_call: TRBV5-1
clone_size: -
j_call: TRBJ2-7
cdr3_nt: TGCGCCAGCAGCTTGGAGGGCGGGAGAGCCTACGAGCAGTACTTC
cdr3_aa: CASSLEGGRAYEQYF

d_call: -
v_call: TRBV20-1
clone_size: many
j_call: TRBJ2-2
cdr3_nt: TGCAGTGCTAGAGAGCGGGACACCGGGGAGCTGTTTTTT
cdr3_aa: CSARERDTGELFF

d_call: -
v_call: TRBV2
clone_size: many
j_call: TRBJ1-6
cdr3_nt: TGTGCCAGCAGGTCGGATCATAATTCACCCCTCCACTTT
cdr3_aa: CASRSDHNSPLHF

d_call: TRBD2
v_call: TRBV12-3/TRBV12-4
clone_size: few
j_call: TRBJ2-7
cdr3_nt: TGTGCCAGCAGTTTGTCGGCTAGCGGGACCTACGAGCAGTACTTC
cdr3_aa: CASSLSASGTYEQYF

d_call: -
v_call: TRBV6-5
clone_size: many
j_call: TRBJ1-1
cdr3_nt: TGTGCCAGCGGGGGGGGGATGAACACTGAAGCTTTCTTT
cdr3_aa: CASGGGMNTEAFF

d_call: -
v_call: TRBV19
clone_size: -
j_call: TRBJ1-5
cdr3_nt: TGTGCCAGTAGCCTGGGGGACCGGCAGCCCCAGCATTTT
cdr3_aa: CASSLGDRQPQHF

d_call: TRBD1
v_call: TRBV12-3/TRBV12-4
clone_size: many
j_call: TRBJ1-5
cdr3_nt: TGTGCCAGCACTACAGGGGGCGCCAATCAGCCCCAGCATTTT
cdr3_aa: CASTTGGANQPQHF

d_call: -
v_call: TRBV11-2
clone_size: -
j_call: TRBJ2-4
cdr3_nt: TGTGCCAGCAGCTTAGAAAGAAGGGACAAAAACATTCAGTACTTC
cdr3_aa: CASSLERRDKNIQYF

d_call: TRBD1
v_call: TRBV5-1
clone_size: many
j_call: TRBJ2-3
cdr3_nt: TGCGCCAGCAGAAAGGGACAGGGGGGAGATACGCAGTATTTT
cdr3_aa: CASRKGQGGDTQYF

d_call: TRBD2
v_call: TRBV6-6
clone_size: -
j_call: TRBJ2-1
cdr3_nt: TGTGCCAGCAGGAGGGAGGGTAGCTCCTACAATGAGCAGTTCTTC
cdr3_aa: CASRREGSSYNEQFF